The 17 T cell receptor beta chains listed next were all sequenced from one sample in a study of T cell responses to AZD1222 COVID-19 vaccine. Profiled with immunoSEQ multiplex PCR; TCRdb holds only in-frame clones, not every one. The sample lists over 100,000 clones; approximately 90% were seen once. The sample consisted of peripheral blood, taken on day 0 of AZD1222 vaccination. The receptor set was obtained from an adult in good health.

The rearrangement joins TRBV4-1 to TRBJ1-5; 8 bases agree with TRBD1. J lost 4 bases, V lost 1 base, and 3 bases had no gene match. This CDR3 comprises 15 residues. Germline V gives CDR1 MGHRA, CDR2 YSYEKL. The CDR3 sequence is CASSQVRGQNQPQHF. The CDR3 DNA follows: TGCGCCAGCAGCCAAGTCAGGGGGCAGAATCAGCCCCAGCATTTT.

This chain connects TRBV2 to TRBJ2-1; tentatively, D is TRBD2 (5 bases). Trimming stripped 6 bases from V and 11 bases from J, with 14 bases between. CDR1 SNHLY and CDR2 FYNNEI come from the germline V gene. CDR3 length equals 12 residues. The CDR3 loop is CASRETSPQQFF. As DNA, the CDR3 is TGTGCCAGCAGGGAAACTAGTCCGCAGCAGTTCTTC.

This clone showed up just once. V usage is TRBV12-5 and J usage is TRBJ2-3; no reliable D call. There are 13 residues in the CDR3. CDR1 is LGHNT and CDR2 is FRNRAP in the germline V gene. The V end was cut by 1 base, the J end by 2 bases, with 4 bases between. The CDR3 nucleotides read TGTGCTAGTGGTTTGGCCATCACAGATACGCAGTATTTT. Protein sequence: CASGLAITDTQYF.

The CDR3: CASSLRGSSYGYTF. As DNA, the CDR3 is TGCGCCAGCAGCTTGCGTGGGAGCTCCTATGGCTACACCTTC. The gene calls are TRBV5-1 and TRBJ1-2; D ambiguous. This CDR3 region has 14 residues. Trimming removed 1 base from V and 4 bases from J, with 11 bases in between. Germline V CDR1 and CDR2: SGHRS, YFSETQ. The full variable domain, rest sourced from reference TRBV5-1 and TRBJ1-2, is KAGVTQTPRYLIKTRGQQVTLSCSPISGHRSVSWYQQTPGQGLQFLFEYFSETQRNKGNFPGRFSGRQFSNSRSEMNVSTLELGDSALYLCASSLRGSSYGYTFGSGTRLTVV.

This chain uses TRBV4-2 with TRBJ2-2; the match to TRBD1 covers 10 bases. V lost 2 bases, J lost 7 bases, and 10 bases stayed unmatched. Germline V gene sequence: CDR1 LGHNA, CDR2 YNFKEQ. CDR3 length: 17 amino acids. The CDR3 DNA follows: TGTGCCAGCAGCCAACGGGCTGGGACAGGGGAGGTCGGGGAGCTGTTTTTT. Translation gives CASSQRAGTGEVGELFF.

This clone was seen just once. The same CDR3 arises from other DNA sequences in this sample as well. This rearrangement joins TRBV27 to TRBJ1-2; D remains ambiguous. Trimming removed 2 bases from V and 3 bases from J, with 7 bases in between. The germline gives CDR1 MNHEY, CDR2 SMNVEV (reference sequence). The CDR3 covers 13 residues. For the CDR3, the DNA is TGTGCCAGCAGTTTAAACGGGCACTATGGCTACACCTTC. Encoded protein: CASSLNGHYGYTF.

This clone was observed a single time. The chain recombines TRBV5-4 with TRBJ2-2, with 9 bases identical to TRBD1. CDR3 length: 15 amino acids. With V trimmed by 5 bases and J by 3 bases, 5 bases remained unmatched. Per germline, CDR1 SGHNT and CDR2 YYREEE (reference sequence). The CDR3 sequence is CASSRDRDDTGELFF. In nucleotides, the CDR3 is TGTGCCAGCAGTAGGGACAGGGATGACACCGGGGAGCTGTTTTTT.

This chain joins TRBV6-5 and TRBJ2-5; 7 bases align to TRBD2. CDR1 and CDR2 from the germline V gene are MNHEY and SVGAGI. After removal of 10 bases from V and 5 bases from J, the junction contained 4 bases not matched to a gene. This CDR3 has 11 amino acids. As DNA, the CDR3 is TGTGCCACGACTAGCTACGAGACCCAGTACTTC. Translation: CATTSYETQYF.

This chain joins TRBV5-6 and TRBJ2-1; D ambiguous. Trimming left V 6 bases short and J 0 bases short, with 13 bases between. The CDR3 is made up of 15 amino acids. Germline lookup yields CDR1 SGHDT and CDR2 YYEEEE. CDR3 DNA sequence: TGTGCCAGCACCCCGAAGAGTAGCTCCTACAATGAGCAGTTCTTC. It codes for CASTPKSSSYNEQFF.

As regards this clone: The same CDR3 arises from other DNA sequences in this sample as well. The chain employs TRBV5-1 and TRBJ2-7; unclear D gene. Between the trimmed V and J ends, which lost 0 bases and 4 bases, there was a span of 14 bases. Germline V gives CDR1 SGHRS, CDR2 YFSETQ. This CDR3 contains 15 residues. CDR3 DNA sequence: TGCGCCAGCAGCTTGGGGGGTGGAGAGCCATACGAGCAGTACTTC. Its protein product is CASSLGGGEPYEQYF.

The J gene is TRBJ1-1, the V gene TRBV5-1; D may be TRBD1 (6 bases). This CDR3 region has 15 residues. In germline, CDR1 is SGHRS, CDR2 YFSETQ. The V end lost 2 bases, the J end lost 2 bases, and 13 bases lay between the germline ends. The CDR3 here is CASSLKRTDNTEAFF. The CDR3 DNA follows: TGCGCCAGCAGCTTAAAGCGGACAGATAACACTGAAGCTTTCTTT. The entire variable domain, with the rest obtained from reference TRBV5-1 and TRBJ1-1, is as follows: KAGVTQTPRYLIKTRGQQVTLSCSPISGHRSVSWYQQTPGQGLQFLFEYFSETQRNKGNFPGRFSGRQFSNSRSEMNVSTLELGDSALYLCASSLKRTDNTEAFFGQGTRLTVV.

This chain connects TRBV19 to TRBJ2-4; 8 positions agree with TRBD1. V dropped 8 bases and J dropped 2; count of bases not matched to a gene: 8. The germline gives CDR1 LNHDA, CDR2 SQIVND (reference sequence). This CDR3 comprises 15 residues. In nucleotides, the CDR3 is TGTGCCAGTTCGCGGGACAGGTCTTCCAAAAACATTCAGTACTTC. This translates into CASSRDRSSKNIQYF. The entire variable domain, with the rest obtained from reference TRBV19 and TRBJ2-4, is as follows: DGGITQSPKYLFRKEGQNVTLSCEQNLNHDAMYWYRQDPGQGLRLIYYSQIVNDFQKGDIAEGYSVSREKKESFPLTVTSAQKNPTAFYLCASSRDRSSKNIQYFGAGTRLSVL.

This clone was detected only once. The rearrangement joins TRBV10-3 to TRBJ2-1, with 8 nucleotides matching TRBD2. Germline V gene data show CDR1 as ENHRY and CDR2 as SYGVKD. With V trimmed by 3 bases and J by 3 bases, 13 bases remained unmatched. The CDR3 runs 18 residues. DNA of the CDR3: TGTGCCATCAGTGACTCTACCGGGACTAGTGGGGTCTACAATGAGCAGTTCTTC. This codes for CAISDSTGTSGVYNEQFF.

The rearrangement links TRBV19 to TRBJ2-7; no clear D. The CDR3 totals 12 residues. Germline V CDR1 and CDR2: LNHDA, SQIVND (reference sequence). V gave up 5 bases and J gave up 3 bases, with 8 bases separating them. The CDR3 is CASSVYGYEQYF. In nucleotides, the CDR3 is TGTGCCAGTAGTGTATACGGCTACGAGCAGTACTTC.

There are a few counts of this clone. V gene TRBV3-1 (or the pseudogene TRBV3-2) combines with J gene TRBJ1-2; D is possibly TRBD1 (6 bases). Germline V gene sequence: CDR1 LGHDT, CDR2 YNNKEL (reference sequence). This CDR3 is built from 15 residues. Trimming left V 5 bases short and J 3 bases short, with 16 bases between. The CDR3: CASSFGGARDYGYTF. The CDR3 DNA is TGTGCCAGCAGCTTCGGGGGGGCGCGGGACTATGGCTACACCTTC.

The chain uses TRBV9 and TRBJ2-3; no clear D. Germline loops: CDR1 SGDLS, CDR2 YYNGEE. The CDR3 spans 13 residues. With 5 bases removed from V and 2 bases from J, the gap between germline ends came to 9 bases. The CDR3 coding sequence is TGTGCCAGCAGTAAACCCCCCACAGATACGCAGTATTTT. This sequence encodes CASSKPPTDTQYF.

The rearrangement joins TRBV27 to TRBJ2-7; tentative D call: TRBD2 (6 bases). The CDR3 consists of 14 residues. V was shortened by 6 bases and J by 3 bases, with 15 bases between the two germline ends. Germline CDR1 is MNHEY and CDR2 is SMNVEV (reference sequence). In nucleotides, the CDR3 is TGTGCCAGCAGCCGACTAGTGGGGGGCTACGAGCAGTACTTC. Its protein product is CASSRLVGGYEQYF.